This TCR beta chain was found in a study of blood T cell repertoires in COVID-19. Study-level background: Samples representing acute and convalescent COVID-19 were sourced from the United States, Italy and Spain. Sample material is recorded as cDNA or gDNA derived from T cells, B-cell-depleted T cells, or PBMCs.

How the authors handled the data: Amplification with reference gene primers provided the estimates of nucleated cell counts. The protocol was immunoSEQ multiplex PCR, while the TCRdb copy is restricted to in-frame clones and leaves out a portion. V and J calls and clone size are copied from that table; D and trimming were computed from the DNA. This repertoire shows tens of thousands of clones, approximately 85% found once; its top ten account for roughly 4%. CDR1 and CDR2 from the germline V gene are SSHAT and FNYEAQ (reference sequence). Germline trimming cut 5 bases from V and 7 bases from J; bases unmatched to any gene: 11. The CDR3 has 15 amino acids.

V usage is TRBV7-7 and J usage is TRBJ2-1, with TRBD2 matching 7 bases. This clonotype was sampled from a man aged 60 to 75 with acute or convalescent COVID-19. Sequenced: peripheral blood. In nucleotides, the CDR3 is TGTGCCAGCAGCACGACCCCTGACGGGGGGAATGAGCAGTTCTTC. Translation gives CASSTTPDGGNEQFF.